The 20 T cell receptor beta chains listed next were all sequenced from one sample in a study of cytomegalovirus exposure and HLA in healthy donors. PCR used 60 Vbeta primers and 13 Jbeta primers. The repertoire was sequenced with immunoSEQ multiplex PCR; TCRdb's copy has only in-frame clones and lacks some. The table records 150,000 to 200,000 clones, about 81% of them present only once. The sequenced material came from PBMCs. The receptors come from a woman between 18 and 29 years old in good health and CMV-seropositive.

The DNA of the CDR3 is TGTGCCAGCAGCCCCGGGACTAGGCAAACCTACGAGCAGTACTTC. Translating it yields CASSPGTRQTYEQYF. V is TRBV9 and J is TRBJ2-7, with TRBD2 matching 8 bases. There are 15 residues in the CDR3. In germline, CDR1 is SGDLS, CDR2 YYNGEE. Trimming cost V 4 bases and J 2 bases; bases outside gene matches: 8.

V is TRBV2 and J is TRBJ2-1; 11 bases align to TRBD2. V shed 4 bases, J shed 7 bases, and the junction held 6 bases outside the gene matches. In germline, CDR1 is SNHLY, CDR2 FYNNEI. CDR3 length: 15 amino acids. DNA for the CDR3: TGTGCCAGCAGTGTCCTAGCGGGGGGTGATAATGAGCAGTTCTTC. As protein: CASSVLAGGDNEQFF.

This clone was seen a few times. The J gene is TRBJ1-2, the V gene TRBV27; perhaps TRBD1 as D (6 bases). This CDR3 is 13 amino acids long. Germline CDR1 MNHEY, CDR2 SMNVEV (reference sequence). CDR3 in DNA: TGTGCGACCCGGAAGGACAGATTCTATGGCTACACCTTC. This encodes CATRKDRFYGYTF.

The rearrangement links TRBV30 to TRBJ1-4; D call uncertain. This CDR3 has 14 residues. The germline CDR1 and CDR2 sequences are GTSNPN and SVGIG (reference sequence). V was trimmed by 2 bases and J by 5 bases, leaving 12 bases between them. This CDR3 is CAWSYSRGNEKLFF. CDR3 nucleotides: TGTGCCTGGAGTTATTCCCGAGGGAATGAAAAACTGTTTTTT.

This clone appeared a single time. The rearrangement links TRBV6-4 to TRBJ2-6, with no clear D. Germline V gene lookup returns CDR1 MRHNA and CDR2 SNTAGT. This CDR3 spans 17 amino acids. V lost 0 bases to trimming and J lost 0 bases, with 9 bases between them. This CDR3 reads CASSDSYSLSGANVLTF. The CDR3 DNA follows: TGTGCCAGCAGTGACTCTTACAGCCTCTCTGGGGCCAACGTCCTGACTTTC.

This rearrangement joins TRBV19 to TRBJ1-5, with 11 bases lining up with TRBD1. With V trimmed by 4 bases and J by 4 bases, 6 bases remained unmatched. Germline V gene sequence: CDR1 LNHDA, CDR2 SQIVND (reference sequence). This CDR3 spans 16 amino acids. The CDR3 nucleotides read TGTGCCAGTAGTACCCGGGACAGGGGGGCGAATCAGCCCCAGCATTTT. Translated: CASSTRDRGANQPQHF.

V and J are TRBV7-6 and TRBJ1-1, with TRBD1 matching 7 bases. CDR1 is SGHVS and CDR2 is FNYEAQ in the germline V gene. The CDR3 contains 13 residues. After removal of 5 bases from V and 4 bases from J, the junction contained 4 bases not matched to a gene. The CDR3 is CASSPTGSTEAFF. CDR3 sequence (DNA): TGTGCCAGCAGCCCGACAGGGAGCACTGAAGCTTTCTTT.

The chain links TRBV10-3 to TRBJ2-5; 8 bases are shared with TRBD1. The CDR3 contains 13 residues. CDR1 is ENHRY, CDR2 SYGVKD, per germline. V dropped 8 bases and J dropped 4; count of bases not matched to a gene: 6. In DNA form, the CDR3 reads TGTGCCATCCGAGGACAGGGCCTAGAGACCCAGTACTTC. It translates to CAIRGQGLETQYF.

This chain connects TRBV23-1 to TRBJ2-3, with 8 bases lining up with TRBD1. TRBV23-1 counts as an open reading frame of uncertain function. There are 19 residues in the CDR3. The trim removed 3 bases at V and 1 base at J, leaving 15 bases unmatched. This CDR3 reads CASSHSDRVFCRGTDTQYF. The CDR3 nucleotides are TGCGCCAGCAGTCATTCGGACAGGGTATTTTGCCGGGGCACAGATACGCAGTATTTT.

The rearrangement links TRBV15 to TRBJ2-7; a possible D gene is TRBD2 (6 bases). Germline-derived CDR1 and CDR2 are LNHNV and YYDKDF (reference sequence). This CDR3 is built from 13 residues. V lost 1 base, J lost 11 bases, and 15 bases lay in between. The CDR3 sequence is CATSRVPGTREYV. CDR3 DNA sequence: TGTGCCACCAGCAGAGTACCTGGGACTCGGGAGTACGTC.

Only a few counts were recorded for this clone. This chain connects TRBV14 to TRBJ1-6; 7 positions agree with TRBD1. The V and J ends lost 5 bases and 7 bases, in that order; junction bases with no gene match: 8. CDR3 length: 15 residues. CDR1 and CDR2 (germline): SGHDN, FVKESK. CDR3 sequence (DNA): TGTGCCAGCAGCAATAACAGGGGCCGAAATTCACCCCTCCACTTT. Protein sequence: CASSNNRGRNSPLHF.

The chain recombines TRBV6-4 with TRBJ1-2; unclear D gene. CDR1 and CDR2 (germline): MRHNA, SNTAGT. Trimming shortened V by 0 bases and J by 3 bases, and 14 bases separated the two germline ends. The CDR3 contains 16 residues. The CDR3: CASSDSENPAHYGYTF. The CDR3 DNA reads TGTGCCAGCAGTGACTCGGAGAATCCAGCCCACTATGGCTACACCTTC.

The V gene is TRBV5-6, the J gene TRBJ1-5; D remains ambiguous. V lost 0 bases, J lost 0 bases, and 7 bases lay in between. CDR3 length: 15 residues. The V gene's germline CDR1 is SGHDT and CDR2 YYEEEE. The CDR3 here is CASSLGRYSNQPQHF. DNA of the CDR3: TGTGCCAGCAGCTTGGGGCGGTATAGCAATCAGCCCCAGCATTTT.

This clone was detected a few times. The V and J genes are TRBV7-9 and TRBJ1-2; a possible D gene is TRBD1 (6 bases). Between the trimmed V and J ends, which lost 10 bases and 3 bases, there was a span of 18 bases. Germline V gene lookup returns CDR1 SEHNR and CDR2 FQNEAQ (reference sequence). This CDR3 comprises 14 residues. CDR3 amino acids: CATEDSSVYYGYTF. The CDR3 DNA reads TGTGCCACCGAGGACAGCTCCGTTTACTATGGCTACACCTTC.

The chain links TRBV7-9 to TRBJ2-3, with 9 bases matching TRBD2. The germline V gene has CDR1 SEHNR and CDR2 FQNEAQ (reference sequence). CDR3 length: 17 amino acids. V shed 5 bases, J shed 3 bases, and the junction held 12 bases outside the gene matches. The CDR3 loop is CASSPARGGGATDTQYF. CDR3 coding DNA: TGTGCCAGCAGCCCCGCCCGAGGCGGGGGGGCGACAGATACGCAGTATTTT.

J is TRBJ2-7 and V is TRBV29-1, with TRBD2 matching over 9 bases. CDR3 length equals 12 residues. Germline V gene sequence: CDR1 SQVTM, CDR2 ANQGSEA. The J segment lost 6 bases and the V segment lost 7 bases, leaving 7 bases of the junction unmatched. The CDR3 coding sequence is TGCAGCGCCCCGGGACTAGCAGGCGAGCAGTACTTC. This translates into CSAPGLAGEQYF.

The chain couples TRBV5-1 to TRBJ2-5; 8 bases map to TRBD1. The CDR3 has 15 residues. The junction had 9 bases not matched to a gene; V was cut back by 3 bases and J by 5 bases. Germline lookup yields CDR1 SGHRS and CDR2 YFSETQ. The CDR3 nucleotides are TGCGCCAGCAGCTCGATTCAGGGGGCTCGGGAGACCCAGTACTTC. Translation: CASSSIQGARETQYF.

This clone has just one count. CDR3 loop: CASSDSPTGAYGYTF. In nucleotides, the CDR3 is TGTGCCAGCAGTGACTCCCCGACAGGGGCCTATGGCTACACCTTC. The rearrangement joins TRBV6-1 to TRBJ1-2; 8 bases fit TRBD1. The V gene's germline CDR1 is MNHNS and CDR2 SASEGT. With V trimmed by 3 bases and J by 4 bases, 7 bases remained unmatched. CDR3 length: 15 residues.

The chain employs TRBV4-1 and TRBJ2-2; D is ambiguous. CDR3 size: 14 residues. Looked up from germline, CDR1 is MGHRA and CDR2 is YSYEKL. The germline V and J ends were trimmed by 4 bases and 1 base, with 7 bases remaining between them. CDR3 nucleotide sequence: TGCGCCAGCAGCCTCAGGTTGAACACCGGGGAGCTGTTTTTT. This sequence encodes CASSLRLNTGELFF.

The chain uses TRBV18 and TRBJ2-7, with 10 bases fitting TRBD2. V was pared by 6 bases and J by 7 bases, with 12 bases of the junction left unmatched. Germline V CDR1 and CDR2: KGHSH, LQKENI. The CDR3 contains 15 residues. This CDR3 reads CASSPGSGGPEEQYF. CDR3 nucleotide sequence: TGTGCCAGCTCGCCCGGTAGCGGGGGGCCGGAGGAGCAGTACTTC. Supplemented by reference TRBV18 and TRBJ2-7, the full variable domain reads NAGVMQNPRHLVRRRGQEARLRCSPMKGHSHVYWYRQLPEEGLKFMVYLQKENIIDESGMPKERFSAEFPKEGPSILRIQQVVRGDSAAYFCASSPGSGGPEEQYFGPGTRLTVT.